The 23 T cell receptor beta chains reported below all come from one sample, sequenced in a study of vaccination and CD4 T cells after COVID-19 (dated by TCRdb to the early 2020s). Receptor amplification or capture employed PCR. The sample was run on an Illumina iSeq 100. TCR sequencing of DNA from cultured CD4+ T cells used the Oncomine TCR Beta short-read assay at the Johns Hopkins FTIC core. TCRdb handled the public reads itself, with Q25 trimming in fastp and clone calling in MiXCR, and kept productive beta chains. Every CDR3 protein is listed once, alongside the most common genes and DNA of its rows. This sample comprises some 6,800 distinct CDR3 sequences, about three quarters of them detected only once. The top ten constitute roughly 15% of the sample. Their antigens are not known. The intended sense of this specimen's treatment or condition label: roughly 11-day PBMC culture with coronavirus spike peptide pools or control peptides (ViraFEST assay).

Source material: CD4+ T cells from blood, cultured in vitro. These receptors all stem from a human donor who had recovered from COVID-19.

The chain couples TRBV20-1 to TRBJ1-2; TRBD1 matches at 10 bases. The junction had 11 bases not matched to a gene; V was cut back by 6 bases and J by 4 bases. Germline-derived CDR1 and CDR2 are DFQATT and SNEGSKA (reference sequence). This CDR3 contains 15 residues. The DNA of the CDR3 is TGCAGTGCAGAGACCCGGGGACAGGGGCTCTATGGCTACACCTTC. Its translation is CSAETRGQGLYGYTF.

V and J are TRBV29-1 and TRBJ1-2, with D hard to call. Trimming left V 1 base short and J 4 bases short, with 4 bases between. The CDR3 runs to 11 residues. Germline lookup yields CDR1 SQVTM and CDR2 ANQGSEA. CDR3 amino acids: CSVEVPYGYTF. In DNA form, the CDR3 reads TGCAGCGTTGAAGTGCCCTATGGCTACACCTTC. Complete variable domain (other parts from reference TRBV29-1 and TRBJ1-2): SAVISQKPSRDICQRGTSLTIQCQVDSQVTMMFWYRQQPGQSLTLIATANQGSEATYESGFVIDKFPISRPNLTFSTLTVSNMSPEDSSIYLCSVEVPYGYTFGSGTRLTVV.

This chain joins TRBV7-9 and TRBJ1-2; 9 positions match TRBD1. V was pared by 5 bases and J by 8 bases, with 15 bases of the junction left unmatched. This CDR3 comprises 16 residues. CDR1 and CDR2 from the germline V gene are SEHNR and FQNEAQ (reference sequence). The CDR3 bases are TGTGCCAGCAGCCCCCCCGCCGGACAGGGGTTCGTCGGCTACACCTTC. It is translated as CASSPPAGQGFVGYTF.

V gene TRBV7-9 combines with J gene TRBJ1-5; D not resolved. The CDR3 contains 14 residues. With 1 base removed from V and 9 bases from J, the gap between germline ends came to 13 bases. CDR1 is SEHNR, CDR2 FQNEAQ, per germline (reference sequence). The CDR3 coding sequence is TGTGCCAGCAGCTTAGATGTAGCAATCGCGCCCCAGCATTTT. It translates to CASSLDVAIAPQHF.

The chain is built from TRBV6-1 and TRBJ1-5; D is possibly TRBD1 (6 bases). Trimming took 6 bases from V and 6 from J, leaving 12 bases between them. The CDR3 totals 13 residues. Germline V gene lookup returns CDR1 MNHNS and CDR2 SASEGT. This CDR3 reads CASRIDRSQPQHF. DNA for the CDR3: TGTGCCAGCAGGATCGACAGGTCTCAGCCCCAGCATTTT.

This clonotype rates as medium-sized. The CDR3 coding sequence is TGTGCCAGCAGTGGTTGGGGCGTGGGACAGGGGTATCGGGGCTACACCTTC. This gives the protein CASSGWGVGQGYRGYTF. The V and J genes are TRBV25-1 and TRBJ1-2; 10 positions match TRBD1. The CDR3 is 17 amino acids. Germline assignment: CDR1 MGHDK and CDR2 SYGVNS. Trimming took 4 bases from V and 8 from J; bases not matched to a gene: 16.

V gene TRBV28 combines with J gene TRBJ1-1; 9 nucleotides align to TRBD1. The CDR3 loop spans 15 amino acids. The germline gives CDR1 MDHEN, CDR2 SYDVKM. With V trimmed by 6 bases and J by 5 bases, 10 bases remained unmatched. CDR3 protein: CASRSDRGKWTEAFF. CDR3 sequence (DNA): TGTGCCAGCAGGTCGGACAGGGGAAAGTGGACTGAAGCTTTCTTT.

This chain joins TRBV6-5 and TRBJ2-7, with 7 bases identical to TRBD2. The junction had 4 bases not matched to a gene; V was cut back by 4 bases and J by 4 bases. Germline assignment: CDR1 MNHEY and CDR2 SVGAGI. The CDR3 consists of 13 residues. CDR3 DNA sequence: TGTGCCAGCAGTTGGGGACTAACGTACGAGCAGTACTTC. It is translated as CASSWGLTYEQYF.

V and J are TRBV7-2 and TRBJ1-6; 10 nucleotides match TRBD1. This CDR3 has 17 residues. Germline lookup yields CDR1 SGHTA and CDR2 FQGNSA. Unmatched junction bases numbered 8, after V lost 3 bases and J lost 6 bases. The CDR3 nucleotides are TGTGCCAGCAGCTTCCCGCGGACAGGGGGAGTTAATTCACCCCTCCACTTT. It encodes CASSFPRTGGVNSPLHF.

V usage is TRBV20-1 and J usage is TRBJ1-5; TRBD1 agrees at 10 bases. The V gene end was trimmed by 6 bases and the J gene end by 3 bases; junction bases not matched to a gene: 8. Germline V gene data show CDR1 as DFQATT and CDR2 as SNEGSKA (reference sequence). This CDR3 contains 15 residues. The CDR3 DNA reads TGCAGTGCGCGGACAGGGGGGGGTATCAATCAGCCCCAGCATTTT. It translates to CSARTGGGINQPQHF.

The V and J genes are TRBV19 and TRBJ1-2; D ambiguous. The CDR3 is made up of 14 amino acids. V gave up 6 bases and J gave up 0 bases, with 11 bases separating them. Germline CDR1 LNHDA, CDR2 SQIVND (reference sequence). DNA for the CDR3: TGTGCCAGTAGACCCCCCGGGCCTAACTATGGCTACACCTTC. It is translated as CASRPPGPNYGYTF.

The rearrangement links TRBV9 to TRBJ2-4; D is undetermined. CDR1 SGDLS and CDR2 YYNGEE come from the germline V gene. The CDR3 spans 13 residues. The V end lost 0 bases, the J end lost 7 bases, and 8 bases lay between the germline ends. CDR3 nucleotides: TGTGCCAGCAGCGTAGGTCTAGTGAACATTCAGTACTTC. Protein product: CASSVGLVNIQYF. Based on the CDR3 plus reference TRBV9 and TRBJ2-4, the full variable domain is DSGVTQTPKHLITATGQRVTLRCSPRSGDLSVYWYQQSLDQGLQFLIQYYNGEERAKGNILERFSAQQFPDLHSELNLSSLELGDSALYFCASSVGLVNIQYFGAGTRLSVL.

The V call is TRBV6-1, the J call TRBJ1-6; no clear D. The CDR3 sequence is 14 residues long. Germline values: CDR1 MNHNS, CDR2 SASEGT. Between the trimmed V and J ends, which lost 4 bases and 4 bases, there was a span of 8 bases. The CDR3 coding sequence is TGTGCCAGCAGTGCCGGACCTTATAATTCACCCCTCCACTTT. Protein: CASSAGPYNSPLHF.

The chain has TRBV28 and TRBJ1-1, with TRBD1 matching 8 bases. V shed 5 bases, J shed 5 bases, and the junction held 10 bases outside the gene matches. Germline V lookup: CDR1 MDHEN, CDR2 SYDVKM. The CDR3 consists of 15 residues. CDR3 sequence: CASSIQTGAGTEAFF. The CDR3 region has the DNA TGTGCCAGCAGTATCCAGACAGGGGCGGGAACTGAAGCTTTCTTT.

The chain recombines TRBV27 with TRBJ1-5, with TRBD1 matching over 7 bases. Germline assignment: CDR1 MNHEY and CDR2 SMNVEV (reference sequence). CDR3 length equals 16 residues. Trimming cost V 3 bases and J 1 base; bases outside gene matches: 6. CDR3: CASSFRRGPSNQPQHF. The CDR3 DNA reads TGTGCCAGCAGTTTTCGGAGGGGGCCGAGCAATCAGCCCCAGCATTTT.

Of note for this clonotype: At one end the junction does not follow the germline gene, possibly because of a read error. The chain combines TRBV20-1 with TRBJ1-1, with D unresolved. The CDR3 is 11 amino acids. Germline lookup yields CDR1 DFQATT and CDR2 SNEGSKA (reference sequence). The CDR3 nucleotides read TGCAGTGTTAGAGAGCCCACTGAAGCTTTCTTT. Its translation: CSVREPTEAFF.

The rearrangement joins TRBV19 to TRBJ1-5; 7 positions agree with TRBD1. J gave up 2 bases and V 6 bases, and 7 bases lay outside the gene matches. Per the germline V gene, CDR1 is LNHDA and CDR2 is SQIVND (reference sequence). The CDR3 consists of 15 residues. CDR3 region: CASSPNRGGNQPQHF. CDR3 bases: TGTGCCAGTAGCCCGAACAGGGGCGGCAATCAGCCCCAGCATTTT. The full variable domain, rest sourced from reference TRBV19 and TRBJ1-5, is DGGITQSPKYLFRKEGQNVTLSCEQNLNHDAMYWYRQDPGQGLRLIYYSQIVNDFQKGDIAEGYSVSREKKESFPLTVTSAQKNPTAFYLCASSPNRGGNQPQHFGDGTRLSIL.

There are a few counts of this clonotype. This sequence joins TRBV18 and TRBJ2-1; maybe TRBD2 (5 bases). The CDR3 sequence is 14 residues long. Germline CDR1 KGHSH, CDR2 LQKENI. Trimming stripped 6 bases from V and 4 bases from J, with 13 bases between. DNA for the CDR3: TGTGCCAGCTCGAGAGAGGGATGGTACAATGAGCAGTTCTTC. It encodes CASSREGWYNEQFF. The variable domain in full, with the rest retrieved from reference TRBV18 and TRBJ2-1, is NAGVMQNPRHLVRRRGQEARLRCSPMKGHSHVYWYRQLPEEGLKFMVYLQKENIIDESGMPKERFSAEFPKEGPSILRIQQVVRGDSAAYFCASSREGWYNEQFFGPGTRLTVL.

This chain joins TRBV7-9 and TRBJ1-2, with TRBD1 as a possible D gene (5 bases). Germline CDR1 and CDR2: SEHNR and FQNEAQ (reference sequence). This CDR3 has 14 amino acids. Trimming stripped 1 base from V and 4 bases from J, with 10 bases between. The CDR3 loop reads CASSLDRTLYGYTF. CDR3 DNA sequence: TGTGCCAGCAGCTTAGACAGGACCCTCTATGGCTACACCTTC.

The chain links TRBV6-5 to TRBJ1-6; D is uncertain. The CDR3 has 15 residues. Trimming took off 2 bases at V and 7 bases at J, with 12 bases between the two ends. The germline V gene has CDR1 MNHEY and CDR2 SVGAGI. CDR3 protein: CASSYKGDRNSPLHF. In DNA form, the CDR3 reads TGTGCCAGCAGTTACAAAGGTGATCGGAATTCACCCCTCCACTTT.

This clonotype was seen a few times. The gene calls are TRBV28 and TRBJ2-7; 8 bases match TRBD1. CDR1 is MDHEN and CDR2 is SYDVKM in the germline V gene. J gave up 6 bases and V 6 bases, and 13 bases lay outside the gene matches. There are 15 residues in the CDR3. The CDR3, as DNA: TGTGCCAGCAGAGTACCGGGACAGGCGACAAGCGAGCAGTACTTC. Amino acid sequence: CASRVPGQATSEQYF.

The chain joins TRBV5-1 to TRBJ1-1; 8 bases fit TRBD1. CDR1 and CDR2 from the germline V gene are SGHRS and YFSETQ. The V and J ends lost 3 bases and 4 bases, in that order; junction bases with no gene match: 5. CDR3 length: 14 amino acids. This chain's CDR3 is CASSWVTGGTEAFF. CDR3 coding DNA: TGCGCCAGCAGCTGGGTAACAGGGGGCACTGAAGCTTTCTTT.

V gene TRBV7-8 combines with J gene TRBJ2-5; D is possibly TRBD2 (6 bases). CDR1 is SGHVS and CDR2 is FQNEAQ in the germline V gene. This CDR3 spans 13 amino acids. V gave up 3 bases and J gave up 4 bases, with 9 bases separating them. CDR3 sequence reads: CASSFSGAETQYF. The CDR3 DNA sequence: TGTGCCAGCAGCTTTAGCGGTGCAGAGACCCAGTACTTC.